A selection of T cell receptor beta chains follows, all from one sample in a study of shared clonotypes between healthy human individuals. Profiling relied on immunoSEQ multiplex PCR, and the TCRdb table lists in-frame clones only, not all of them. This table has 2.3 million or so clones, roughly 93% appearing once. Sequencing input: naive CD4+ T cells from PBMCs. The receptor set was obtained from a man aged 18 to 29 in good health. Some clones in this sample may be carry-over from other donors' samples. Each CDR3 is given with its conserved first and last residue. Fields, in order: J gene, D gene, V gene, clone size, CDR3 DNA, CDR3 protein. D genes are given only for firm matches. Clone size appears in some rows only: once, few, many, or a class for an expanded clone.

>TRBJ1-5|NA|TRBV27|few
TGTGCCAGCAGTTTCAATTTTGAAGGCAATCAGCCCCAGCATTTT
CASSFNFEGNQPQHF
>TRBJ2-5|TRBD2|TRBV7-2|NA
TGTGCCAGCAGGGGGCCGCGGCGGGAGTATGAGACCCAGTACTTC
CASRGPRREYETQYF
>TRBJ1-1|NA|TRBV5-4|NA
TGTGCCAGCAGAGACTCGAGATCGGGGAACACTGAAGCTTTCTTT
CASRDSRSGNTEAFF
>TRBJ2-7|NA|TRBV5-1|NA
TGCGCCAGCAGCTTCCAGTACAGGCAACCTTTGTCCGAGCAGTACTTC
CASSFQYRQPLSEQYF
>TRBJ1-4|NA|TRBV28|NA
TGTGCCAGCAGTTTATCCAGGCTAGGAGAAAAACTGTTTTTT
CASSLSRLGEKLFF
>TRBJ1-2|NA|TRBV19|NA
TGTGCCAGTAGTATGTCGTCAGGGGACTATGGCTACACCTTC
CASSMSSGDYGYTF
>TRBJ1-2|NA|TRBV27|once
TGTGCCAGCAGTTTAATGGGGAAGGACTATGGCTACACCTTC
CASSLMGKDYGYTF
>TRBJ2-3|TRBD2|TRBV5-1|NA
TGCGCCAGCAGCTTGGTCCCCGGGACTAGCGGGAGTGATACGCAGTATTTT
CASSLVPGTSGSDTQYF
>TRBJ1-5|NA|TRBV10-3|few
TGTGCCATCAGCCCAGGGTATAATCAACCCCAGCATTTT
CAISPGYNQPQHF
>TRBJ2-1|TRBD2|TRBV6-1|NA
TGTGCCAGCACACTAGCGGGGTACAATGAGCAGTTCTTC
CASTLAGYNEQFF
>TRBJ1-1|NA|TRBV6-6|NA
TGTGCCAGCAGTCCGCGGGGCGGGGTGGGCACTGAAGCTTTCTTT
CASSPRGGVGTEAFF
>TRBJ1-3|TRBD1|TRBV5-1|NA
TGCGCCAGCAGCTCACAGGGGGGATTCTCTGGAAACACCATATATTTT
CASSSQGGFSGNTIYF
>TRBJ1-4|NA|TRBV5-1|NA
TGCGCCAGCAGCTTTGGACAGCCAACTAATGAAAAACTGTTTTTT
CASSFGQPTNEKLFF
>TRBJ1-5|TRBD1|TRBV6-6|NA
TGTGCCAGCACGCAGGGGGTTTACGGCTCGCCCCAGCATTTT
CASTQGVYGSPQHF
>TRBJ2-7|NA|TRBV7-9|NA
TGTGCCAGCAGCTTACGGGGCCTAAACGGTTACGAGCAGTACTTC
CASSLRGLNGYEQYF
>TRBJ1-5|NA|TRBV19|NA
TGTGCCAGTAGTATCCCCGGGAACGGAGATCAGCCCCAGCATTTT
CASSIPGNGDQPQHF
>TRBJ2-1|NA|TRBV28|once
TGTGCCAGCTCCCCCCGGACTGCAGGGGCCCCGTTCTTC
CASSPRTAGAPFF
>TRBJ2-2|NA|TRBV19|NA
TGTGCCAGTAGTATACAGGATACGAACACCGGGGAGCTGTTTTTT
CASSIQDTNTGELFF
>TRBJ2-5|TRBD1|TRBV19|NA
TGTGCCAGTAGTATCGACAGGGGACAGACCCAGTACTTC
CASSIDRGQTQYF
>TRBJ2-5|NA|TRBV7-3|NA
TGTGCCAGCAGCTTAACAAGGGAATCGGAGACCCAGTACTTC
CASSLTRESETQYF
>TRBJ2-7|NA|TRBV28|NA
TGTGCCAGCAGTTTCTCTCGGCATATCTACGAGCAGTACTTC
CASSFSRHIYEQYF
>TRBJ2-5|NA|TRBV5-6|NA
TGTGCCAGCAGCTTAGGCCCGGGCCGGAGGCGGACCAAAGAGACCCAGTACTTC
CASSLGPGRRRTKETQYF
>TRBJ1-2|NA|TRBV25-1|NA
TGTGCCAGCAGTCTAAAGGGGCTATATGGCTACACCTTC
CASSLKGLYGYTF
>TRBJ2-7|TRBD2|TRBV5-1|NA
TGCGCCAGCAGCTTGGCCCCTAGCGGTACCTCCTACGAGCAGTACTTC
CASSLAPSGTSYEQYF
>TRBJ1-5|NA|TRBV5-4|NA
TGTGCCAGCAGCTTTAACCCAGATCAGCCCCAGCATTTT
CASSFNPDQPQHF
>TRBJ2-7|TRBD2|TRBV6-1|NA
TGTGCCAGCAGTGAAGGGGTAGCGGGATTCTACGAGCAGTACTTC
CASSEGVAGFYEQYF
>TRBJ2-7|NA|TRBV12-2|once
TGTGCAAGTCGATACGGACTAGCGTACCTCTACGAGCAGTACTTC
CASRYGLAYLYEQYF
>TRBJ1-3|TRBD1|TRBV5-1|NA
TGCGCCAGCACCTGGGACAGACTCTCTGGAAACACCATATATTTT
CASTWDRLSGNTIYF
>TRBJ1-4|TRBD1|TRBV5-1|NA
TGCGCCAGCAGCCCCCGGGACAGGGCGTCTTCGACTAATGAAAAACTGTTTTTT
CASSPRDRASSTNEKLFF
>TRBJ1-1|TRBD1|TRBV6-5|NA
TGTGCCAGCAGTTTGGAGGGGGCAAGGGGAACTGAAGCTTTCTTT
CASSLEGARGTEAFF
>TRBJ2-1|TRBD2|TRBV4-3|NA
TGCGCCAGCAGCCTGCGATTTAGCAGCGGGAGGAAGTTCTTC
CASSLRFSSGRKFF
>TRBJ1-1|NA|TRBV28|NA
TGTGCCAGCAGTTGGGGTACGAGGTCCCGCGCTGAAGCTTTCTTT
CASSWGTRSRAEAFF
>TRBJ1-5|NA|TRBV30|few
TGTGCCTGGAGTCCGGGGCCGCTCAGGCCCCAGCATTTT
CAWSPGPLRPQHF
>TRBJ2-7|TRBD1|TRBV28|NA
TGTGCCAGCAGTTTACCGAATCCGGGACAGGGGGCGTGGGAGCAGTACTTC
CASSLPNPGQGAWEQYF
>TRBJ2-1|NA|TRBV9|NA
TGTGCCAGCAGCCAACAGGGAAGCTCCTACAATGAGCAGTTCTTC
CASSQQGSSYNEQFF
>TRBJ2-3|TRBD2|TRBV15|NA
TGTGCCACCAGCAGAGATACTAGCGGGATGACAGATACGCAGTATTTT
CATSRDTSGMTDTQYF
>TRBJ2-7|NA|TRBV6-1|NA
TGTGCCAGCAGTAGACGGGGCGGCGACGAGCAGTACTTC
CASSRRGGDEQYF
>TRBJ2-7|NA|TRBV5-4|NA
TGTGCCAGCAGCTTGGCAGGCGGTTCCTACGAGCAGTACTTC
CASSLAGGSYEQYF
>TRBJ1-6|NA|TRBV6-5|NA
TGTGCCAGCACAGACCACGGTTCGTCACCCCTCCACTTT
CASTDHGSSPLHF
>TRBJ1-2|TRBD1|TRBV6-5|NA
TGTGCCAGCAGTAGACAGGGAAATGGCTACACCTTC
CASSRQGNGYTF
>TRBJ2-5|NA|TRBV6-5|NA
TGTGCCAGCAGTTATAGGCCTACCATGTACCAAGAGACCCAGTACTTC
CASSYRPTMYQETQYF
>TRBJ1-5|NA|TRBV28|NA
TGTGCCAGCAGCCCTCACCTTGGGGAGCCTGATCAGCCCCAGCATTTT
CASSPHLGEPDQPQHF
>TRBJ2-7|TRBD2|TRBV19|once
TGTGCCAGTAGGGGACTAGCGGCCTCCTACGAGCAGTACTTC
CASRGLAASYEQYF
>TRBJ2-1|TRBD1|TRBV5-1|NA
TGCGCCAGCAGCCTTCCGGGACAGGGGTACAATGAGCAGTTCTTC
CASSLPGQGYNEQFF
>TRBJ1-2|NA|TRBV6-4|NA
TGTGCCAGCAGTGACTCGGCAGGGTATGGCTACACCTTC
CASSDSAGYGYTF
>TRBJ2-2|NA|TRBV7-2|NA
TGTGCCAGCAGCTTAGCGGGACTCTTCACCGGGGAGCTGTTTTTT
CASSLAGLFTGELFF
>TRBJ2-3|NA|TRBV27|NA
TGTGCCAGCAGACCCCAGGGGAGCAGAGCTAGCACAGATACGCAGTATTTT
CASRPQGSRASTDTQYF
>TRBJ2-7|NA|TRBV6-5|NA
TGTGCCAGCCGAGGGGGGGCCTACGAGCAGTACTTC
CASRGGAYEQYF
>TRBJ1-2|NA|TRBV30|NA
TGTGCCTGGAGTTCCAGGATGGATCTTGGCTACACCTTC
CAWSSRMDLGYTF
>TRBJ2-2|NA|TRBV29-1|NA
TGCAGCGTTAGACCGCTATACACCGGGGAGCTGTTTTTT
CSVRPLYTGELFF
>TRBJ1-1|NA|TRBV9|few
TGTGCCAGCAGCGTCACAGGGAACACTGAAGCTTTCTTT
CASSVTGNTEAFF
>TRBJ1-4|NA|TRBV30|NA
TGTGCCTGCCCCGGGACCGGCTCTGAAAAACTGTTTTTT
CACPGTGSEKLFF
>TRBJ2-7|NA|TRBV28|NA
TGTGCCAGCATTCATCTCCGGGGCTCGACCCGCTACGAGCAGTACTTC
CASIHLRGSTRYEQYF
>TRBJ1-1|NA|TRBV19|NA
TGTGCCAGTACTTATAGTGTATCAAGGGGCACTGAAGCTTTCTTT
CASTYSVSRGTEAFF